This T cell receptor beta chain stems from a study of blood T cells in healthy people across ages. Of note for this clonotype: Antigen: not known. Just one base apart from a much larger clone, this may be a read error.

Study-wide findings and caveats: Unknown donor CMV status possibly confounded expanded clonotype changes. Roughly linearly, TCR beta diversity per million T cells fell as age increased.

Each donor gave 9 to 10 milliliters of peripheral blood. CDR3 length: 15 residues. The V end was cut by 2 bases, the J end by 10 bases, with 18 bases between. CDR1 and CDR2 (germline): LNHNV, YYDKDF (reference sequence). Next came a second PCR, run for about 7 to 11 cycles, which used a sample-barcoded 5' primer along with a J-beta primer mix. Each CDR3 protein gets one entry after TCRdb re-called the 5' RACE reads with MiXCR. This table has approximately 700,000 distinct CDR3 sequences, 32% appearing once. This receptor was identified in an elderly woman in good health. The genes are TRBV15 and TRBJ2-1; D remains ambiguous. The sample taken for sequencing was blood. CDR3 sequence reads: CATSRRTVEFDEQFF. The CDR3, as DNA: TGTGCCACCAGCAGACGCACGGTTGAGTTCGACGAGCAGTTCTTC.